Following are 5 T cell receptor beta chains from one sample sequenced in a study of a mutant IDH1 vaccine in newly diagnosed glioma. Time point given: week 11, during vaccination. Doses consisted of 300 ug of mutant IDH1 20-mer peptide each, paired with topical imiquimod. Antigens for these TCRs are unknown. Sequenced by immunoSEQ multiplex PCR; TCRdb stores in-frame clones only, minus some. The sample yields roughly 70,000 clones, roughly 80% seen once. Source: PBMCs, taken from a glioma patient whose treatment included an IDH1 peptide vaccine. The receptors originated from a woman aged 45-59 years with glioma.

This chain joins TRBV19 and TRBJ1-6; TRBD1 is a possible D gene (5 bases). CDR1 and CDR2 from the germline V gene are LNHDA and SQIVND (reference sequence). Trimming took 3 bases from V and 9 from J, leaving 18 bases between them. The CDR3 covers 16 residues. CDR3 residues: CASSIAASAGTSPLHF. DNA for the CDR3: TGTGCCAGTAGTATCGCAGCCAGCGCAGGGACTTCACCCCTCCACTTT.

V and J are TRBV11-3 and TRBJ1-1; the D is unclear. This CDR3 comprises 14 residues. Trimming left V 8 bases short and J 5 bases short, with 18 bases between. The germline gives CDR1 SGHNT, CDR2 YENEEA. As DNA, the CDR3 is TGTGCCAGCGCCCGGGGTCCAGATCGGACTGAAGCTTTCTTT. It translates to CASARGPDRTEAFF.

CDR3 coding DNA: TGTGCCAGCAGCTTAAGACAGGGCAATGAAAAACTGTTTTTT. Encoded protein: CASSLRQGNEKLFF. The rearrangement uses TRBV7-2 and TRBJ1-4; TRBD1 aligns across 7 bases. Unmatched junction bases numbered 2, after V lost 2 bases and J lost 5 bases. The germline V gene has CDR1 SGHTA and CDR2 FQGNSA. The CDR3 spans 14 residues.

The chain uses TRBV7-9 and TRBJ2-2; tentative D call: TRBD2 (6 bases). CDR1 SEHNR and CDR2 FQNEAQ come from the germline V gene (reference sequence). V lost 7 bases and J 6 bases, leaving 21 bases between the germline ends. CDR3 length: 16 residues. For the CDR3, the DNA is TGTGCCAGCATCCCAAGTGGAGGGATGAATCCCGGGGAGCTGTTTTTT. It is translated as CASIPSGGMNPGELFF.

V and J are TRBV5-1 and TRBJ2-1; D is unresolved. V was pared by 0 bases and J by 7 bases, with 8 bases between. The CDR3 has 13 residues. Germline V gives CDR1 SGHRS, CDR2 YFSETQ. As DNA, the CDR3 is TGCGCCAGCAGCTTGGGTCTGCCAAATGAGCAGTTCTTC. It yields the protein CASSLGLPNEQFF.